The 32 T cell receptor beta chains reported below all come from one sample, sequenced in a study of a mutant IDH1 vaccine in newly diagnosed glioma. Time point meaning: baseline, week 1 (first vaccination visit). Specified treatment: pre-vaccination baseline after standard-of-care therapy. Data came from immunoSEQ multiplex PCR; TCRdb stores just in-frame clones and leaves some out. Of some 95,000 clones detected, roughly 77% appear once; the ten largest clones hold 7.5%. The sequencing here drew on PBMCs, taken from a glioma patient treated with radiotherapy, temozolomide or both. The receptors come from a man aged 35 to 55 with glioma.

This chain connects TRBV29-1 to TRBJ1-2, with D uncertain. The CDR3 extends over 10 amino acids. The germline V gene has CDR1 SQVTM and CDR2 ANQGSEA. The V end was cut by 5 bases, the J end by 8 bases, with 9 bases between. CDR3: CSVFDQGYTF. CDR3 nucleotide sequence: TGCAGCGTTTTCGACCAAGGCTACACCTTC.

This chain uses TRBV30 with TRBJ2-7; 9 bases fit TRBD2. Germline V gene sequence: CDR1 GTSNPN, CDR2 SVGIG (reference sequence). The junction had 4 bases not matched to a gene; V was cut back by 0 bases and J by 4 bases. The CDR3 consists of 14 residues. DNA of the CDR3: TGTGCCTGGAGTGTAAGTAGCGGGGGATACGAGCAGTACTTC. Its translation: CAWSVSSGGYEQYF.

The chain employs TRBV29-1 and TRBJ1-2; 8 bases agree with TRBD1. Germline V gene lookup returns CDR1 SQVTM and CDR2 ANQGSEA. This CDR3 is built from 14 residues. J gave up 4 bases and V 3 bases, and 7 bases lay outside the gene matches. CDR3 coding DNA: TGCAGCGTTGATGATACAGGGGGTAGCTATGGCTACACCTTC. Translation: CSVDDTGGSYGYTF.

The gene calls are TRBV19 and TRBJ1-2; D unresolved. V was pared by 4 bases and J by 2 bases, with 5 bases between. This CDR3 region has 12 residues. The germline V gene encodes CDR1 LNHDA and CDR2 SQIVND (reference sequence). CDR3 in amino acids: CASSTLNYGYTF. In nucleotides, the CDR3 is TGTGCCAGTAGTACCCTGAACTATGGCTACACCTTC.

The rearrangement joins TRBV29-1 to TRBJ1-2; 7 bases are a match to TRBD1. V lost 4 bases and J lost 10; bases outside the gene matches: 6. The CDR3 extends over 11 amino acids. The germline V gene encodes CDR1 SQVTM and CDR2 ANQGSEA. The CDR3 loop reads CSVGAGGAYTF. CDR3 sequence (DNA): TGCAGCGTTGGGGCAGGGGGAGCCTACACCTTC.

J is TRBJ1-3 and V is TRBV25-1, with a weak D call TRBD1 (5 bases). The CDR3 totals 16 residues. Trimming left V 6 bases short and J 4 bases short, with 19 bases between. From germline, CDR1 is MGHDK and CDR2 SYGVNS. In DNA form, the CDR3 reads TGTGCCAGCAGCACCATGGGGGGGGGTCACGGAAACACCATATATTTT. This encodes CASSTMGGGHGNTIYF. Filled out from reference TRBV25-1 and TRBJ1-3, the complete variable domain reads EADIYQTPRYLVIGTGKKITLECSQTMGHDKMYWYQQDPGMELHLIHYSYGVNSTEKGDLSSESTVSRIRTEHFPLTLESARPSHTSQYLCASSTMGGGHGNTIYFGEGSWLTVV.

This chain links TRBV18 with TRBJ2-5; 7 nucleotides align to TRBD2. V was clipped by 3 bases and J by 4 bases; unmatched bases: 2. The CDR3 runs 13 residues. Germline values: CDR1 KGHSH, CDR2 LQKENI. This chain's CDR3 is CASSPLAGETQYF. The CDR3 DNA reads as TGTGCCAGCTCACCTTTAGCGGGAGAGACCCAGTACTTC.

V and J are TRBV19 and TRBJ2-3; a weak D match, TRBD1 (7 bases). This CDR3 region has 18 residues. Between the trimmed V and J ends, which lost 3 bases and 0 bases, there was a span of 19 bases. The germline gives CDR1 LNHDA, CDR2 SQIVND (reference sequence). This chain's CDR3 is CASSIPSGGGASTDTQYF. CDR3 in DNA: TGTGCCAGTAGTATCCCGTCTGGAGGGGGCGCGAGCACAGATACGCAGTATTTT.

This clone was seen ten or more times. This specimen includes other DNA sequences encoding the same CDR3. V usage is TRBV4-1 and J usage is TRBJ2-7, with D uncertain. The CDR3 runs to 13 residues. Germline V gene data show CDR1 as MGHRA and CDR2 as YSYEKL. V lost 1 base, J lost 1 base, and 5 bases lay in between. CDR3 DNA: TGCGCCAGCAGCCAAGGCGGATCCTACGAGCAGTACTTC. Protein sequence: CASSQGGSYEQYF.

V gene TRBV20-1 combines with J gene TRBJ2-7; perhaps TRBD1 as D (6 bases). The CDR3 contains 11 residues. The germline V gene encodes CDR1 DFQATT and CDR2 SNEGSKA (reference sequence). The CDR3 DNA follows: TGCGGAGTGGGACATATCTACGAGCAGTACTTC. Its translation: CGVGHIYEQYF.

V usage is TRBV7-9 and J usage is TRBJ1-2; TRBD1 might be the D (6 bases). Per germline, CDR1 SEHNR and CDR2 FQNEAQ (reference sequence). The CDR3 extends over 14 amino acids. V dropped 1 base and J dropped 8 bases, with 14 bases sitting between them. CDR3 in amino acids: CASSLGRPGTGYTF. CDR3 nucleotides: TGTGCCAGCAGCTTAGGACGTCCCGGGACAGGCTACACCTTC.

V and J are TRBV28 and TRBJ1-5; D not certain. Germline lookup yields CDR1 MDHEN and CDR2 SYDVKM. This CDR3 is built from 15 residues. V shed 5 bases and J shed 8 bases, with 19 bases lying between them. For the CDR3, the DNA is TGTGCCAGCAGTCTATCTCAAGGTCCCGGAAAGCCCCAGCATTTT. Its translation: CASSLSQGPGKPQHF.

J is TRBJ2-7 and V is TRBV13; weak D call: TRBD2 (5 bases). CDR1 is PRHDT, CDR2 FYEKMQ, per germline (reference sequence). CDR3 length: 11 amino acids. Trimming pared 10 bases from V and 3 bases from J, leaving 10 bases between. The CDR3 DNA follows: TGTGCCACGAGGGAGTACTACGAGCAGTACTTC. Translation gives CATREYYEQYF.

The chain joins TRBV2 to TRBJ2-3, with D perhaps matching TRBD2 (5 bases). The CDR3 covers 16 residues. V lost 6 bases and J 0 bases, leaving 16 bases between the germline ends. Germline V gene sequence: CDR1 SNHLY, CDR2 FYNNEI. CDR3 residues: CASSFREPGSTDTQYF. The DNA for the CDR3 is TGTGCCAGCAGCTTTAGGGAACCGGGAAGCACAGATACGCAGTATTTT.

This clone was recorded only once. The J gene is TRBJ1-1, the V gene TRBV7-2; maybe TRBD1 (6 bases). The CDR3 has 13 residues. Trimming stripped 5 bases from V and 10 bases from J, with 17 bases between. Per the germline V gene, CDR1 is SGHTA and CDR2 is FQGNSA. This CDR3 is CASSLSGGPLAFF. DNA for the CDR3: TGTGCCAGCAGCCTAAGTGGGGGGCCGTTAGCTTTCTTT.

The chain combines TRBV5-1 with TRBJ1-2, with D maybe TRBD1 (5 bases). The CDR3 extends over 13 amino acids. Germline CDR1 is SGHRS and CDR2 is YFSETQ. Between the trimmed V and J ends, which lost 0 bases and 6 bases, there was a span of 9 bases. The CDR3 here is CASSLGGVHGYTF. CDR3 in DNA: TGCGCCAGCAGCTTGGGAGGGGTCCATGGCTACACCTTC.

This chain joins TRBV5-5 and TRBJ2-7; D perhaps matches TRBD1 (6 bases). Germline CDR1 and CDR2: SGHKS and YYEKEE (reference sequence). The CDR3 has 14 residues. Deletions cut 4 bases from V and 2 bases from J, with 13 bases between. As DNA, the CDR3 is TGTGCCAGCAGCCCTCTGCAGGGGCCCTACGAGCAGTACTTC. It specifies CASSPLQGPYEQYF.

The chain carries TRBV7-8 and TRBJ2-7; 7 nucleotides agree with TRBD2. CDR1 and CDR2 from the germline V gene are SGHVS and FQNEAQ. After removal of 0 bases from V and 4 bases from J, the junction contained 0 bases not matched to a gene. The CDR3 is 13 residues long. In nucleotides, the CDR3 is TGTGCCAGCAGCTTAGCGCGGGGGTACGAGCAGTACTTC. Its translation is CASSLARGYEQYF.

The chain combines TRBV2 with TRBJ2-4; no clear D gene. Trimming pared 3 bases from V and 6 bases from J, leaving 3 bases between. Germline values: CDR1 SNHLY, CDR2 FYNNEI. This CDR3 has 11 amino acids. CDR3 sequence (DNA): TGTGCCAGCAGTGATAGAAACATTCAGTACTTC. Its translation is CASSDRNIQYF.

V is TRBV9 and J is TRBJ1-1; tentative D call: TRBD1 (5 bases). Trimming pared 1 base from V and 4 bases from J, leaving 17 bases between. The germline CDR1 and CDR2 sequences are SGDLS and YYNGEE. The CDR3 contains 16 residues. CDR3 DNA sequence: TGTGCCAGCAGCGTATCGAGAAGCATCAGGGCCACTGAAGCTTTCTTT. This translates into CASSVSRSIRATEAFF.

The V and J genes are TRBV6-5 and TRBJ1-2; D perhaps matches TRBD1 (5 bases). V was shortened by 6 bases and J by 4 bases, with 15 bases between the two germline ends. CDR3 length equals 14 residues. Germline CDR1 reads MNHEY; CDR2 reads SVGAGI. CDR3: CASSSTTGVYGYTF. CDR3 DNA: TGTGCCAGCAGCTCTACAACAGGCGTCTATGGCTACACCTTC.

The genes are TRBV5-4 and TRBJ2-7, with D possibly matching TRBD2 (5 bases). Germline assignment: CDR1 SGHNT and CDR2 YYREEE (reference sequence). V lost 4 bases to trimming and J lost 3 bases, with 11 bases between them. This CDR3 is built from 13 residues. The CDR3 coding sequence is TGTGCCAGCAGCCACTGGACTGGCTACGAGCAGTACTTC. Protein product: CASSHWTGYEQYF.

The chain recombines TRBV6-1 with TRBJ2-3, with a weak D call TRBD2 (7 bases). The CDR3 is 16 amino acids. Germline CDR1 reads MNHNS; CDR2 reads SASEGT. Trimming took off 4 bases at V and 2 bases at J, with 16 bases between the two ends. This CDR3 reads CASSAQQGLFTDTQYF. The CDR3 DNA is TGTGCCAGCAGTGCACAACAGGGACTATTCACAGATACGCAGTATTTT.

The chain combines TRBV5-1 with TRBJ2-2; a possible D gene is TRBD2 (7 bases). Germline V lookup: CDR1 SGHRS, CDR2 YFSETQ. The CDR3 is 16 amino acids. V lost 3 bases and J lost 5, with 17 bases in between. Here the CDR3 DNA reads TGCGCCAGCAGCTCCACGGGGGGCACCCGAACCGGGGAGCTGTTTTTT. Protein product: CASSSTGGTRTGELFF.

The CDR3 DNA follows: TGTGCCAGCAGTTACTCGACCCTCAAAAACACTGAAGCTTTCTTT. As protein: CASSYSTLKNTEAFF. The chain is built from TRBV6-5 and TRBJ1-1; D is ambiguous. Germline values: CDR1 MNHEY, CDR2 SVGAGI. The CDR3 totals 15 residues. The V and J ends lost 0 bases and 2 bases respectively, with 10 bases between them.

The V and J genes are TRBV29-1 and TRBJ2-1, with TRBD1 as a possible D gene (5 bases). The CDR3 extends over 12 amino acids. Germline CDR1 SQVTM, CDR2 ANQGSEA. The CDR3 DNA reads TGCAGGGGGCAGGGTGGTGACAATGAGCAGTTCTTC. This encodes CRGQGGDNEQFF.

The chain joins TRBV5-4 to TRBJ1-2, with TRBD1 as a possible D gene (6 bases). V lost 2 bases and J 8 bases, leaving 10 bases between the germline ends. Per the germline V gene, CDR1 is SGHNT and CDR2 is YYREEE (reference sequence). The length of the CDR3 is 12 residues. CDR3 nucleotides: TGTGCCAGCAGCTTCACAGGGAACGGCTACACCTTC. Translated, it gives CASSFTGNGYTF.

CDR3 sequence (DNA): TGTGCCAGCAGTCCGGGCGGACAGGGGAGAGAGCAGTACTTC. Its translation is CASSPGGQGREQYF. The V and J genes are TRBV6-5 and TRBJ2-7; TRBD1 aligns across 9 bases. The germline gives CDR1 MNHEY, CDR2 SVGAGI. V shed 5 bases and J 7 bases; nucleotides not matched to a gene: 9. CDR3 length: 14 amino acids.

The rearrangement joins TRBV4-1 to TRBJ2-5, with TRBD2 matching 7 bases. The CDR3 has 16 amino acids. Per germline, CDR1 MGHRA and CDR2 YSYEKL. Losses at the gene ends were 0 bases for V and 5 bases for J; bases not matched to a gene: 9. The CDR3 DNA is TGCGCCAGCAGCCAAGATTCCTCGGGGGGTCTGGAGACCCAGTACTTC. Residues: CASSQDSSGGLETQYF.

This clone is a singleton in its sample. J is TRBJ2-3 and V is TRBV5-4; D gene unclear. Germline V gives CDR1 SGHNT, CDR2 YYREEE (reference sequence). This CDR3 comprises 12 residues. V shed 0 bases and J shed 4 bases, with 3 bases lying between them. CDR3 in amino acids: CASSLAADTQYF. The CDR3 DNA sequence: TGTGCCAGCAGCTTGGCCGCAGATACGCAGTATTTT.

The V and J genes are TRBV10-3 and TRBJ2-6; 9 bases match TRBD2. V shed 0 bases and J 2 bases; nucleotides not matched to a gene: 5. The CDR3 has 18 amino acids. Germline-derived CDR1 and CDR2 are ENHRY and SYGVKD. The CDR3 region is CAISESVAGGPGANVLTF. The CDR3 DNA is TGTGCCATCAGTGAGTCTGTGGCGGGAGGGCCTGGGGCCAACGTCCTGACTTTC.

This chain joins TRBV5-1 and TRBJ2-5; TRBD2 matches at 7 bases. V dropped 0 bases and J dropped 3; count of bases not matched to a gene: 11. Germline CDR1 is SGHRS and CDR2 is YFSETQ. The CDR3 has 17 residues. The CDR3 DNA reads TGCGCCAGCAGCTTGGTTGGGGGAGGGAGATCCGAAGAGACCCAGTACTTC. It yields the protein CASSLVGGGRSEETQYF.